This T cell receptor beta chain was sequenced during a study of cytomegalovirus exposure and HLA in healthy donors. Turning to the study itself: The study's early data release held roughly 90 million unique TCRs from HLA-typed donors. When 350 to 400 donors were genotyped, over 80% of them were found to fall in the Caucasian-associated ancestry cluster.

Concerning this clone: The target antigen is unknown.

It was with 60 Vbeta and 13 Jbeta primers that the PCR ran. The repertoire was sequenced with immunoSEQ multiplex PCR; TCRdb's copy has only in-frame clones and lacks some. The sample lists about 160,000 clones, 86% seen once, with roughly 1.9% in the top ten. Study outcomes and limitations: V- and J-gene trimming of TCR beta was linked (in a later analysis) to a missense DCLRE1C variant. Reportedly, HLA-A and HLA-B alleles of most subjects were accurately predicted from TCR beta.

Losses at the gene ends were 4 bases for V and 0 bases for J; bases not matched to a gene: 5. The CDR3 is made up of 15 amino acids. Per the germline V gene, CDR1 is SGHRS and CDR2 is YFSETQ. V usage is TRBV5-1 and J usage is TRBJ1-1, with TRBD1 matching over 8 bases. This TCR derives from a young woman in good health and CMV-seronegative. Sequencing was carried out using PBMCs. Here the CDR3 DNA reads TGCGCCAGCAGCATAATGACAGGGGTGAACACTGAAGCTTTCTTT. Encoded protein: CASSIMTGVNTEAFF.